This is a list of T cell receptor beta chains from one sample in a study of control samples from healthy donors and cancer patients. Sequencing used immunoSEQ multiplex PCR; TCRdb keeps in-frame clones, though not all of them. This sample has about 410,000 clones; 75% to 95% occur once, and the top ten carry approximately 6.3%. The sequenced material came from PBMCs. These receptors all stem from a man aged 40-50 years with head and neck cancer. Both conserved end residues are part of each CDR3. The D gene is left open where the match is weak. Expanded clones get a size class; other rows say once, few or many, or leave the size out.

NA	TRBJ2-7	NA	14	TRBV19	CASSIGDGPYEQYF	TGTGCCAGTAGTATAGGGGACGGCCCCTACGAGCAGTACTTC
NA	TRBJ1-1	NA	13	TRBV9	CASSVGGREEAFF	TGTGCCAGCAGCGTAGGTGGACGGGAGGAAGCTTTCTTT
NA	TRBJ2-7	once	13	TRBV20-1	CSASLASSYEQYF	TGCAGTGCTAGTTTAGCAAGCTCCTACGAGCAGTACTTC
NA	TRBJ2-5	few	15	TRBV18	CASSFGQNERETQYF	TGTGCCAGCTCCTTCGGACAGAACGAACGAGAGACCCAGTACTTC
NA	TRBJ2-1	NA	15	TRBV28	CASSPLHLDLGEQFF	TGTGCCAGCAGTCCCCTACACCTGGACTTAGGTGAGCAGTTCTTC
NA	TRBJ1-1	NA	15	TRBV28	CASSLTYRGRTEAFF	TGTGCCAGCAGTTTGACTTATCGGGGAAGGACTGAAGCTTTCTTT
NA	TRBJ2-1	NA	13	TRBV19	CASSIVQGEEQFF	TGTGCCAGTAGTATTGTCCAGGGAGAAGAGCAGTTCTTC
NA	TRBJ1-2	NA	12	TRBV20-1	CSASSDNYGYTF	TGCAGTGCTAGTTCGGATAACTATGGCTACACCTTC
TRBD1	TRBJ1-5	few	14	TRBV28	CATRGQGQVQPQHF	TGTGCCACCAGGGGACAGGGGCAGGTTCAGCCCCAGCATTTT
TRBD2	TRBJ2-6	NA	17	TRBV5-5	CASSLLAGGAGANVLTF	TGTGCCAGCAGCTTACTAGCGGGAGGTGCTGGGGCCAACGTCCTGACTTTC
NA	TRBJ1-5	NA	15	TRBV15	CATSRRTGPDQPQHF	TGTGCCACCAGCAGACGCACAGGGCCCGATCAGCCCCAGCATTTT
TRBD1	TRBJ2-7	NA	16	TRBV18	CASSPYQEGQGIEQYF	TGTGCCAGCTCACCATATCAGGAAGGACAGGGGATCGAGCAGTACTTC
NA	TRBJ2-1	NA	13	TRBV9	CASSETGYNEQFF	TGTGCCAGCAGCGAAACAGGCTACAATGAGCAGTTCTTC
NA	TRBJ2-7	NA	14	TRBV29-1	CSVRPRGFLGEQYF	TGCAGCGTTAGGCCTCGAGGGTTCCTAGGCGAGCAGTACTTC
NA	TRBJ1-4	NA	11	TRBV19	CATRSTEKLFF	TGTGCCACCCGGTCCACGGAAAAACTGTTTTTT
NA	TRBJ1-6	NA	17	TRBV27	CASSLRGDRSVRSPLHF	TGTGCCAGCAGTTTACGGGGGGATCGTTCCGTTCGGTCACCCCTCCACTTT
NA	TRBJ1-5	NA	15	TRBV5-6	CASSLRPSSNQPQHF	TGTGCCAGCAGCTTGAGGCCGTCTAGCAATCAGCCCCAGCATTTT
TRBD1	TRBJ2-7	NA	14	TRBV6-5	CASTVTGSSYEQYF	TGTGCCAGCACCGTGACAGGGAGCTCCTACGAGCAGTACTTC
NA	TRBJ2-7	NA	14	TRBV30	CAWSVLQGEFEQYF	TGTGCCTGGAGTGTACTACAGGGTGAGTTCGAGCAGTACTTC
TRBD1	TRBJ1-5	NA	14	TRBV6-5	CASRPGTGIKPQHF	TGTGCCAGCAGGCCCGGGACAGGTATTAAGCCCCAGCATTTT
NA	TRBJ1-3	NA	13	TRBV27	CASSTHSPGTIYF	TGTGCCAGCAGTACTCATTCCCCGGGCACCATATATTTT
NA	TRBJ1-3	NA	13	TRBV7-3	CASSPPSGNTIYF	TGTGCCAGCAGCCCCCCATCTGGAAACACCATATATTTT
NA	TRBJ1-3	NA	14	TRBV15	CATSLGTGGNTIYF	TGTGCCACCAGCTTGGGGACCGGGGGAAACACCATATATTTT
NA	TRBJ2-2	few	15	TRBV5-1	CASSLVGQVGGELFF	TGCGCCAGCAGCTTGGTCGGCCAGGTGGGCGGGGAGCTGTTTTTT
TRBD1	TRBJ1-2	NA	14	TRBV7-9	CASSFGTEFYGYTF	TGTGCCAGCAGCTTTGGGACAGAGTTCTATGGCTACACCTTC
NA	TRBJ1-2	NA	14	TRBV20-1	CSASPPGGLYGYTF	TGCAGTGCTAGTCCCCCCGGGGGGCTCTATGGCTACACCTTC
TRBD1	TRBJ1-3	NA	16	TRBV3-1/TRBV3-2	CASSQGLTGGGNTIYF	TGTGCCAGCAGCCAAGGGTTGACAGGGGGAGGAAACACCATATATTTT
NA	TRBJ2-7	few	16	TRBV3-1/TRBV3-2	CASSQVWRPSSYEQYF	TGTGCCAGCAGCCAAGTTTGGCGGCCAAGCTCCTACGAGCAGTACTTC
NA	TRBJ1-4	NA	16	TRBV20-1	CSASGGGDATNEKLFF	TGCAGTGCTAGTGGGGGGGGCGATGCAACTAATGAAAAACTGTTTTTT
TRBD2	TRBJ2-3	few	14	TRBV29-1	CSVILAGEADTQYF	TGCAGCGTTATACTAGCGGGGGAAGCAGATACGCAGTATTTT
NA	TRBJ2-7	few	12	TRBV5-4	CASSLPSYEQYF	TGTGCCAGCAGCTTGCCTTCCTACGAGCAGTACTTC
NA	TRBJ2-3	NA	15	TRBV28	CASSLRQGFADTQYF	TGTGCCAGCAGTTTGAGGCAGGGGTTCGCAGATACGCAGTATTTT
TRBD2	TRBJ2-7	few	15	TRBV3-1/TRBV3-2	CASSPTSRISYEQYF	TGTGCCAGCAGCCCGACTAGCAGAATCTCCTACGAGCAGTACTTC
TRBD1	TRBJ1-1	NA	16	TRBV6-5	CASSYSRKGARTEAFF	TGTGCCAGCAGTTACTCGAGGAAGGGGGCGCGCACTGAAGCTTTCTTT
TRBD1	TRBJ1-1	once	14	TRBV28	CASSYRGSNTEAFF	TGTGCCAGCAGTTACAGGGGCTCGAACACTGAAGCTTTCTTT
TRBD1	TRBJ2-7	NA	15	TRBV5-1	CASSSTMDRSYEQYF	TGCGCCAGCAGCTCAACGATGGACAGGTCCTACGAGCAGTACTTC
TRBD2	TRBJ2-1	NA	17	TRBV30	CAWMRASGKGSYNEQFF	TGTGCCTGGATGCGAGCTAGCGGGAAGGGGTCCTACAATGAGCAGTTCTTC
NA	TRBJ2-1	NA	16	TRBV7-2	CASSSWGAGGYNEQFF	TGTGCCAGCAGCTCGTGGGGTGCAGGGGGGTACAATGAGCAGTTCTTC
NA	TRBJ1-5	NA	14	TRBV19	CASSPQISNQPQHF	TGTGCCAGTAGTCCACAGATTAGCAATCAGCCCCAGCATTTT
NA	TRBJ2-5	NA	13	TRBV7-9	CASSPSRGETQYF	TGTGCCAGCAGCCCAAGCCGGGGGGAGACCCAGTACTTC
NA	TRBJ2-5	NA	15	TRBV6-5	CASRNALQGEETQYF	TGTGCCAGCAGAAACGCCCTTCAAGGTGAAGAGACCCAGTACTTC
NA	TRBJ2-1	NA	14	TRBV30	CAWTGLAAYNEQFF	TGTGCCTGGACGGGATTAGCGGCCTACAATGAGCAGTTCTTC
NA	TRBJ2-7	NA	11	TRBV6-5	CASSYGIEQYF	TGTGCCAGCAGTTACGGAATCGAGCAGTACTTC
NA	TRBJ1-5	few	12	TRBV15	CATSRDNQPQHF	TGTGCCACCAGCAGAGATAATCAGCCCCAGCATTTT
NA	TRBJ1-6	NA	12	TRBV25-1	CASSEYSSPLHF	TGTGCCAGCAGTGAATATAGTTCACCCCTCCACTTT
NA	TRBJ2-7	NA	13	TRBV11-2	CASSLATGYEQYF	TGTGCCAGCAGCTTAGCTACGGGATACGAGCAGTACTTC
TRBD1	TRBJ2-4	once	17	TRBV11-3	CASTSTGQPLAKNIQYF	TGTGCCAGCACCTCGACAGGGCAGCCGCTAGCCAAAAACATTCAGTACTTC
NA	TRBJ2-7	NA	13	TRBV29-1	CSVGSEQFYEQYF	TGCAGCGTTGGATCAGAGCAATTCTACGAGCAGTACTTC
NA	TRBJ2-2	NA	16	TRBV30	CAWARGGMGLAGELFF	TGTGCCTGGGCTAGAGGAGGGATGGGACTCGCCGGGGAGCTGTTTTTT
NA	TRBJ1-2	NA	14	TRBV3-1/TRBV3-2	CASSRRGTDYGYTF	TGTGCCAGCAGCCGTCGCGGCACGGACTATGGCTACACCTTC
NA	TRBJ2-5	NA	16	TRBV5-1	CASSLEGGGSWETQYF	TGCGCCAGCAGCTTGGAAGGTGGGGGCAGTTGGGAGACCCAGTACTTC
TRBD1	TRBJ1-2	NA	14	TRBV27	CASRDQTGNYGYTF	TGTGCCAGCAGGGACCAGACAGGGAACTATGGCTACACCTTC